This T cell receptor (beta chain) was obtained from a study of T cell changes during pregnancy in multiple sclerosis. V shed 8 bases and J 0 bases; nucleotides not matched to a gene: 11. Germline CDR1 reads SGHVS; CDR2 reads FNYEAQ. This CDR3 comprises 16 residues. Clones were sequenced by immunoSEQ multiplex PCR, and TCRdb holds only the in-frame ones, with some missing. The sample has nearly 40,000 clones; around nine tenths are singletons. This clone was seen once. The chain employs TRBV7-6 and TRBJ2-3; TRBD2 matches 7 bases. The sample consisted of CD4+ T cells from peripheral blood mononuclear cells, taken before pregnancy. The origin of this receptor is a female donor with multiple sclerosis, enrolled in a pregnancy study. This CDR3 is CASSLGGGASTDTQYF. The CDR3 bases are TGTGCCAGCTCCCTGGGCGGGGGAGCTAGCACAGATACGCAGTATTTT.